One T cell receptor beta chain is described in this entry. This specimen comes from a study of blood T cell repertoires in COVID-19. TCRdb's copy holds only in-frame clones and misses some; the assay was immunoSEQ multiplex PCR. The sample includes about 130,000 clones, over 75% of them seen just once. From germline, CDR1 is SGHAT and CDR2 FQDESV (reference sequence). The CDR3 is 15 residues long. Trimming took off 3 bases at V and 0 bases at J, with 11 bases between the two ends. This receptor was obtained from a woman older than 75 with acute or convalescent COVID-19. Sequencing was done on a sample of peripheral blood. This sequence joins TRBV11-1 and TRBJ1-1; the D is unclear. The CDR3 DNA follows: TGTGCCAGCAGCTTTCCGGCAGGTATGAACACTGAAGCTTTCTTT. Protein sequence: CASSFPAGMNTEAFF.